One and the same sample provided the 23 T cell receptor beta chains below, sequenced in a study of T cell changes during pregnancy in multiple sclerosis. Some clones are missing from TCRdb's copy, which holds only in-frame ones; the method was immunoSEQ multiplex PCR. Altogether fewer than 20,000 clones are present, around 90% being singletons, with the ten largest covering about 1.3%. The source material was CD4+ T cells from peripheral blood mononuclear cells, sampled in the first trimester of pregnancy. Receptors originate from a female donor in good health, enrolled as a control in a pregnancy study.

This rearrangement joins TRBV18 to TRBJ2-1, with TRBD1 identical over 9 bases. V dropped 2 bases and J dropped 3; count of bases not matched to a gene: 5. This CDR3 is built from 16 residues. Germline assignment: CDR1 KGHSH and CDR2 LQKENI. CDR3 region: CASSPRDRVRYNEQFF. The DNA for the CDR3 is TGTGCCAGCTCACCAAGGGACAGGGTACGCTACAATGAGCAGTTCTTC.

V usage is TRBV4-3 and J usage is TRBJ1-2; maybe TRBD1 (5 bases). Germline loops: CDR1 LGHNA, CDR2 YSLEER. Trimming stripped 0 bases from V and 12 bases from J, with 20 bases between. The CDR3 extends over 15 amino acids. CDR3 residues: CASSQDRTVIWGHTF. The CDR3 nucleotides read TGCGCCAGCAGCCAAGATCGGACGGTAATCTGGGGCCACACCTTC.

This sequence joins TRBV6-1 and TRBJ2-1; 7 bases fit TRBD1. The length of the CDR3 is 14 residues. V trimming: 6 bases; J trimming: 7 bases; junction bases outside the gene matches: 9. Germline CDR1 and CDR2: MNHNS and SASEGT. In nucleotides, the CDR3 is TGTGCCAGCAGGGCCGGGACAGTCGATAATGAGCAGTTCTTC. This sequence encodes CASRAGTVDNEQFF.

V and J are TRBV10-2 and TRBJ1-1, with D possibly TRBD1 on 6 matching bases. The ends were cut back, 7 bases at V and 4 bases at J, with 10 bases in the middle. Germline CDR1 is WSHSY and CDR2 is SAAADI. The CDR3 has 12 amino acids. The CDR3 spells CASKGTPTEAFF. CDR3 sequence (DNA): TGCGCCAGCAAGGGGACACCCACTGAAGCTTTCTTT.

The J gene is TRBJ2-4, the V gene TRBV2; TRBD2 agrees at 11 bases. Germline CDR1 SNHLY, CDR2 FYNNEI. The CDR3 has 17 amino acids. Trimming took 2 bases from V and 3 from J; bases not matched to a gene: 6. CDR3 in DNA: TGTGCCAGCAGTGAACCGACTAGCGGGGTTAGCAAAAACATTCAGTACTTC. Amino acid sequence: CASSEPTSGVSKNIQYF.

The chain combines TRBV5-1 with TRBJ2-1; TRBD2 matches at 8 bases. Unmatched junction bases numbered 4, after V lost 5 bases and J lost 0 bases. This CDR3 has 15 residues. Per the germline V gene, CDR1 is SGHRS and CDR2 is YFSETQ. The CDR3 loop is CASRVAGLSYNEQFF. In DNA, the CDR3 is TGCGCCAGCAGGGTAGCGGGACTCTCCTACAATGAGCAGTTCTTC.

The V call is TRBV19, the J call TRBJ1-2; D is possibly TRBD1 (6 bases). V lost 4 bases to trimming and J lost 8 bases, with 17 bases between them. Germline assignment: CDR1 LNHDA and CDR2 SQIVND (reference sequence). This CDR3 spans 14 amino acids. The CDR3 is CASSNDRTSGGYTF. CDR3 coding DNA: TGTGCCAGTAGTAATGACAGGACCTCGGGCGGCTACACCTTC.

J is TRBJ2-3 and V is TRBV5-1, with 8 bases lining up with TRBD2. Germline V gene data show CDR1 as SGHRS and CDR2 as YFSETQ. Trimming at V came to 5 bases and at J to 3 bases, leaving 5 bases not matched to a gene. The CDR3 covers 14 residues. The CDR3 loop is CASRAGGLTDTQYF. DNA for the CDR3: TGCGCCAGCAGGGCGGGAGGACTGACAGATACGCAGTATTTT.

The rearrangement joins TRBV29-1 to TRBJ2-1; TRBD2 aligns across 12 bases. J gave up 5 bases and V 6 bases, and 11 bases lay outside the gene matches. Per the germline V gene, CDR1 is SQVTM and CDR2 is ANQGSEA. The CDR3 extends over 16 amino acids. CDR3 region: CSVQLYRLAGDNEQFF. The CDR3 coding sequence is TGCAGCGTCCAGCTCTATCGACTAGCGGGGGACAATGAGCAGTTCTTC.

CDR3 loop: CASNRQVYEQYF. The CDR3, as DNA: TGTGCCAGCAACAGACAGGTCTACGAGCAGTACTTC. The V and J genes are TRBV2 and TRBJ2-7, with D maybe TRBD1 (6 bases). This CDR3 has 12 amino acids. The germline CDR1 and CDR2 sequences are SNHLY and FYNNEI. V was trimmed by 7 bases and J by 3 bases, leaving 10 bases between them.

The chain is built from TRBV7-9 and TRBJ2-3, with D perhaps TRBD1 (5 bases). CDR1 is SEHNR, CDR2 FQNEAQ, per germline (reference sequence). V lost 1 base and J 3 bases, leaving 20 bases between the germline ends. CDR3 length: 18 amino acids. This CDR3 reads CASSLEAWIRVVTDTQYF. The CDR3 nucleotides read TGTGCCAGCAGCTTAGAAGCGTGGATCAGGGTGGTGACAGATACGCAGTATTTT.

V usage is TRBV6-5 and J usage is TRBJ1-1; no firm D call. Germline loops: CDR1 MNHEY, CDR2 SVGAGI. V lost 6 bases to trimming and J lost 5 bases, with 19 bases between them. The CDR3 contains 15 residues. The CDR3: CASSPIVGFGTEAFF. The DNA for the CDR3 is TGTGCCAGCAGCCCCATCGTCGGGTTTGGGACTGAAGCTTTCTTT.

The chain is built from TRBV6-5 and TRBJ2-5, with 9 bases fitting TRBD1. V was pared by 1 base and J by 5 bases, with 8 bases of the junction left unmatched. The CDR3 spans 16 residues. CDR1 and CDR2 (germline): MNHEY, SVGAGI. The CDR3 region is CASSYFSGQGWETQYF. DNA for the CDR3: TGTGCCAGCAGTTACTTCTCGGGACAGGGATGGGAGACCCAGTACTTC.

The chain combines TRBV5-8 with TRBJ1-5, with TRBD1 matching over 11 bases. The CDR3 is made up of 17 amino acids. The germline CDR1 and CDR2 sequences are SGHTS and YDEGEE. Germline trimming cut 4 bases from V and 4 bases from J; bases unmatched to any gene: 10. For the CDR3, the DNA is TGTGCCAGCAGCCCGTGGACAGGGGGCGAGAAAAATCAGCCCCAGCATTTT. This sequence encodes CASSPWTGGEKNQPQHF. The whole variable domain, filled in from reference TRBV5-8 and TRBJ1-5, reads EAGVTQSPTHLIKTRGQQATLRCSPISGHTSVYWYQQALGLGLQFLLWYDEGEERNRGNFPPRFSGRQFPNYSSELNVNALELEDSALYLCASSPWTGGEKNQPQHFGDGTRLSIL.

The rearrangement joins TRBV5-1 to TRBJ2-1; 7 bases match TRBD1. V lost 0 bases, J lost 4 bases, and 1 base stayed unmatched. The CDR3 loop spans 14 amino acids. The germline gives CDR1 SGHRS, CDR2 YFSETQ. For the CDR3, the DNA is TGCGCCAGCAGCTTGGGACAGGGTTACAATGAGCAGTTCTTC. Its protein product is CASSLGQGYNEQFF.

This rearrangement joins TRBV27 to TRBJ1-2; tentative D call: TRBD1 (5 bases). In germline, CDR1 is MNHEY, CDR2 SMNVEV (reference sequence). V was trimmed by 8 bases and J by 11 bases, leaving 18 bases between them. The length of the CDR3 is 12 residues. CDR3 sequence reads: CASRSAGQQYTF. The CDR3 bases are TGTGCCAGCCGATCCGCGGGGCAGCAATACACCTTC.

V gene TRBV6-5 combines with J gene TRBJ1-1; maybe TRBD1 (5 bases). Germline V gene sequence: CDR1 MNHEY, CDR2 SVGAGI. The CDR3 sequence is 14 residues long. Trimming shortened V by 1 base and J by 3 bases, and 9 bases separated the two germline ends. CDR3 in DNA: TGTGCCAGCAGTTACTTGGGGGGACACACTGAAGCTTTCTTT. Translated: CASSYLGGHTEAFF.

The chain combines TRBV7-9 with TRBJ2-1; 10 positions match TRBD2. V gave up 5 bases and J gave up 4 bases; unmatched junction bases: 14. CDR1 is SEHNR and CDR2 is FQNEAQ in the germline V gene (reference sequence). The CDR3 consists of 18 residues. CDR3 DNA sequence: TGTGCCAGCAGCCCCCCGTGGGGTAGCGGGAGGAGGTACAATGAGCAGTTCTTC. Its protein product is CASSPPWGSGRRYNEQFF.

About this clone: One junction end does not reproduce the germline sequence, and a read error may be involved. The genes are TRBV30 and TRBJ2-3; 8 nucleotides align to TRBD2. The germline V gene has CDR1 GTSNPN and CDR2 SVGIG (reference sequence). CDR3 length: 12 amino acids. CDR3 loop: CAWTIPAGALKF. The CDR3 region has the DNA TGTGCCTGGACGATTCCAGCGGGGGCCCTAAAATTT.

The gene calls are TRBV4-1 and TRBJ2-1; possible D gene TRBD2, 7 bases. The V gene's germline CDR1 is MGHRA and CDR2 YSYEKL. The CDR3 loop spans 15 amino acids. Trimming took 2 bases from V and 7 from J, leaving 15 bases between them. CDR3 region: CASSQFGGASNEQFF. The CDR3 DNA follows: TGCGCCAGCAGCCAATTTGGGGGGGCCTCAAATGAGCAGTTCTTC.

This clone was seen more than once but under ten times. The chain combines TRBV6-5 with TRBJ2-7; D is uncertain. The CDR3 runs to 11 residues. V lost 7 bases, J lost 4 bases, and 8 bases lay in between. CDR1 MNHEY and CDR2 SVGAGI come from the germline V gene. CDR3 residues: CASTFLYEQYF. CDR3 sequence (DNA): TGTGCCAGCACCTTCTTGTACGAGCAGTACTTC.

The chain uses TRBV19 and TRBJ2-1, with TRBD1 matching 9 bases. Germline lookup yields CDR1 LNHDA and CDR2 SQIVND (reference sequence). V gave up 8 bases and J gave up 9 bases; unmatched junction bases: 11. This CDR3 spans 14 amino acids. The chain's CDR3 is CASWDRVGGGEQFF. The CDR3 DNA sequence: TGTGCCAGTTGGGACAGGGTAGGGGGTGGTGAGCAGTTCTTC.

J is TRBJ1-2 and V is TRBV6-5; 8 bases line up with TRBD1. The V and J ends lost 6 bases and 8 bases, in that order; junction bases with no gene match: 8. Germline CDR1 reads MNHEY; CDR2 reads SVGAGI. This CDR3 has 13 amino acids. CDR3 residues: CASSTGGAGGYTF. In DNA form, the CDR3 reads TGTGCCAGCAGCACAGGGGGTGCAGGGGGCTACACCTTC.